These 24 T cell receptor beta chains originate from one sample sequenced in a study of breast tumors, draining lymph nodes, adjacent tissues. Breast cancer patients provided tissue from their axillary draining lymph nodes. TCRdb recomputed calls from the multiplex PCR reads with MiXCR, one row per CDR3 protein. The sample lists about 140,000 distinct CDR3 sequences; about 33% were seen once. Sequencing was performed on axillary lymph node tissue. These receptors were obtained from a female donor with breast cancer. Some clones in this sample may be carry-over from other donors' samples.

This clonotype was seen repeatedly, ten times or more. The V call is TRBV19, the J call TRBJ1-2, with TRBD1 matching over 7 bases. V lost 6 bases and J lost 2; bases outside the gene matches: 6. The V gene's germline CDR1 is LNHDA and CDR2 SQIVND (reference sequence). The CDR3 is made up of 14 amino acids. Here the CDR3 DNA reads TGTGCCAGTAGCACCGGGACAGTAAACTATGGCTACACCTTC. This sequence encodes CASSTGTVNYGYTF.

This clonotype occurred once. The chain carries TRBV4-3 and TRBJ1-6; D remains unclear. The CDR3 covers 15 residues. Germline V CDR1 and CDR2: LGHNA, YSLEER. Trimming removed 0 bases at V and 7 bases at J, with 10 bases between. In DNA, the CDR3 is TGCGCCAGCAGCCAAGATCCGGGAGCGAATTCACCCCTCCACTTT. This codes for CASSQDPGANSPLHF.

This clonotype was detected only a few times. Since a much larger clone is just one base distant, this may be a read error. The genes are TRBV6-2 or TRBV6-3 and TRBJ1-5; 9 positions match TRBD1. The CDR3 has 15 amino acids. The germline V gene has CDR1 MNHEY and CDR2 SVGEGT. J gave up 8 bases and V 6 bases, and 11 bases lay outside the gene matches. The CDR3 loop is CASSQDRGDAEPQHF. The CDR3 DNA sequence: TGTGCCAGCAGCCAGGACAGGGGCGATGCGGAGCCCCAGCATTTT.

A remark on this clonotype: Compared with germline, one end of the junction differs, possibly owing to a read error. The gene calls are TRBV12-3 or TRBV12-4 and TRBJ2-3, with unresolved D. The CDR3 sequence is 14 residues long. The CDR3 is CASSHWMGTDTRYF. CDR3 DNA sequence: TGTGCCAGCAGCCACTGGATGGGCACAGATACGCGGTATTTT.

Ten or more counts support this clonotype. The chain carries TRBV7-9 and TRBJ2-1; the D gene could be TRBD1 or TRBD2 (5 bases each). There are 14 residues in the CDR3. Deletions cut 4 bases from V and 8 bases from J, with 15 bases between. Germline V gene lookup returns CDR1 SEHNR and CDR2 FQNEAQ (reference sequence). The CDR3 DNA sequence: TGTGCCAGCAGCTCCGAATGGGGGATCCATGAGCAGTTCTTC. Translation: CASSSEWGIHEQFF.

In the case of this clonotype: The missing conserved phenylalanine or tryptophan at the end of this CDR3 makes a read error likely. Because the CDR3's place on the DNA is in doubt, the DNA is left out and the CDR3 is given as listed by TCRdb. This chain connects TRBV2 to TRBJ1-6. The CDR3 contains 8 residues when both ends are counted. Looked up from germline, CDR1 is SNHLY and CDR2 is FYNNEI. This chain's CDR3 is CASRRENL.

This clonotype was detected ten times or more. The gene calls are TRBV2 and TRBJ1-6; TRBD1 is a possible D gene (5 bases). CDR3 length: 15 residues. The V end lost 5 bases, the J end lost 5 bases, and 13 bases lay between the germline ends. Germline CDR1 reads SNHLY; CDR2 reads FYNNEI. Here the CDR3 reads CASSLRTGNNSPLHF. DNA for the CDR3: TGTGCCAGCAGTCTAAGAACAGGCAATAATTCACCCCTCCACTTT.

The chain is built from TRBV6-2 or TRBV6-3 and TRBJ1-1, with D uncertain. CDR3 length equals 13 residues. CDR1 is MNHEY and CDR2 is SVGEGT in the germline V gene. V dropped 2 bases and J dropped 8 bases, with 12 bases sitting between them. The CDR3 DNA reads as TGTGCCAGCAGTTACGCCCTAGGCGGGGAAGCTTTCTTT. Encoded protein: CASSYALGGEAFF.

In this sample, this clonotype turned up many times. The chain recombines TRBV2 with TRBJ2-3, with D perhaps being TRBD1 or TRBD2 (5 bases each). Trimming cost V 1 base and J 8 bases, with 10 bases left between them. The CDR3 extends over 13 amino acids. In germline, CDR1 is SNHLY, CDR2 FYNNEI. The CDR3 here is CASSEGVGGTQYF. The CDR3 DNA follows: TGTGCCAGCAGTGAAGGGGTTGGGGGTACGCAGTATTTT. The full variable domain, with the rest looked up from reference TRBV2 and TRBJ2-3, is EPEVTQTPSHQVTQMGQEVILRCVPISNHLYFYWYRQILGQKVEFLVSFYNNEISEKSEIFDDQFSVERPDGSNFTLKIRSTKLEDSAMYFCASSEGVGGTQYFGPGTRLTVL.

Turning to this clonotype: The CDR3 carries no conserved terminal phenylalanine or tryptophan, so it likely arises from a read error. This rearrangement joins TRBV10-1 to TRBJ2-2; D not certain. V lost 3 bases, J lost 3 bases, and 5 bases lay in between. CDR3 length equals 13 residues. In germline, CDR1 is WNHNN, CDR2 SYGVQD (reference sequence). CDR3 coding DNA: TGCGCCAGCAGTGACTCCGACACCGGGGAGCTGTTTCTT. Its protein is CASSDSDTGELFL.

As to this clonotype: A much larger clonotype is one base distant, so this may be a read error. The genes are TRBV12-3 or TRBV12-4 and TRBJ2-7, with 9 bases aligning to TRBD2. There are 16 residues in the CDR3. The CDR3 loop reads CVSSFGLAGVGYEQYF. As DNA, the CDR3 is TGTGTCAGCAGTTTCGGGTTAGCGGGGGTCGGCTACGAGCAGTACTTC.

This clonotype was counted ten times or more. The chain joins TRBV5-8 to TRBJ2-2, with D perhaps assigned TRBD1 or TRBD2 (7 bases each). Deletions cut 4 bases from V and 6 bases from J, with 13 bases between. Germline V gene data show CDR1 as SGHTS and CDR2 as YDEGEE. This CDR3 has 14 amino acids. The CDR3 DNA follows: TGTGCCAGCAGCCAACAGGGGAGGGCCGGGGAGCTGTTTTTT. Translation: CASSQQGRAGELFF.

This clonotype was detected ten times or more. The chain is built from TRBV6-5 and TRBJ1-6; 10 bases match TRBD1. J was trimmed by 0 bases and V by 2 bases; bases with no gene match: 4. The CDR3 is 18 residues long. CDR1 and CDR2 (germline): MNHEY, SVGAGI. The CDR3 here is CASSYRWTGGSYNSPLHF. CDR3 DNA: TGTGCCAGCAGTTACCGGTGGACAGGGGGCTCCTATAATTCACCCCTCCACTTT.

This clonotype was detected many times. This could be a read error, since a much larger clone is one nucleotide away. The chain joins TRBV7-8 to TRBJ2-7, with 7 bases matching TRBD2. With V trimmed by 11 bases and J by 3 bases, 10 bases remained unmatched. From germline, CDR1 is SGHVS and CDR2 FQNEAQ. The CDR3 totals 13 residues. The CDR3 is CAWVGGDLYEQYV. DNA for the CDR3: TGTGCCTGGGTGGGGGGGGACCTCTACGAGCAGTACGTC.

At least ten counts were recorded for this clonotype. This chain links TRBV7-2 with TRBJ2-1; 9 nucleotides match TRBD2. Germline-derived CDR1 and CDR2 are SGHTA and FQGNSA. This CDR3 comprises 15 residues. Germline trimming cut 1 base from V and 9 bases from J; bases unmatched to any gene: 7. As DNA, the CDR3 is TGTGCCAGCAGCTTAGTTAGCGGGGGTGGGGCTGAGCAGTTCTTC. Amino acids: CASSLVSGGGAEQFF.

The chain carries TRBV18 and TRBJ2-7; TRBD1 agrees at 7 bases. Germline V gives CDR1 KGHSH, CDR2 LQKENI. After removal of 1 base from V and 2 bases from J, the junction contained 8 bases not matched to a gene. The CDR3 loop spans 16 amino acids. CDR3 sequence (DNA): TGTGCCAGCTCACCACTACGACAGGGTGGTACCTACGAGCAGTACTTC. Protein product: CASSPLRQGGTYEQYF. The full variable domain, rest sourced from reference TRBV18 and TRBJ2-7, is NAGVMQNPRHLVRRRGQEARLRCSPMKGHSHVYWYRQLPEEGLKFMVYLQKENIIDESGMPKERFSAEFPKEGPSILRIQQVVRGDSAAYFCASSPLRQGGTYEQYFGPGTRLTVT.

With regard to this clonotype: A much larger clone differs from this one at a single base, so this may be a read error. The CDR3 does not end in the conserved phenylalanine or tryptophan, so this is likely a read error. The chain couples TRBV19 to TRBJ1-2, with 10 bases identical to TRBD1. The CDR3 loop spans 16 amino acids. Trimming cost V 6 bases and J 2 bases; bases outside gene matches: 9. Germline lookup yields CDR1 LNHDA and CDR2 SQIVND (reference sequence). Written as DNA, the CDR3 is TGTGCCAGTAGCAGACCCGGGACAGGGGTAAACTATGGCTACACCTCC. It yields the protein CASSRPGTGVNYGYTS.

This clonotype appeared once. V and J are TRBV11-2 and TRBJ2-7; D is possibly TRBD1 or TRBD2 (7 bases each). CDR1 and CDR2 (germline): SGHAT, FQNNGV. V was pared by 5 bases and J by 3 bases, with 11 bases between. This CDR3 region has 13 residues. CDR3 coding DNA: TGTGCCAGCAGCCAGGGGGGGCTCTACGAGCAGTACTTC. This translates into CASSQGGLYEQYF.

This clonotype was found many times. J is TRBJ1-6 and V is TRBV5-4; D might be TRBD1 (5 bases). Germline V lookup: CDR1 SGHNT, CDR2 YYREEE (reference sequence). V lost 0 bases and J lost 8, with 12 bases in between. CDR3 length equals 15 residues. The CDR3 spells CASSLDGGGYSPLHF. CDR3 nucleotide sequence: TGTGCCAGCAGCTTGGATGGGGGAGGCTATTCACCCCTCCACTTT.

This clonotype has more than one count but fewer than ten. A much larger clone lies a single base off, so this may be a read error. The chain combines TRBV3-1 with TRBJ2-5; D is possibly TRBD1 (5 bases). The CDR3 length is 14 residues. Germline V gene sequence: CDR1 LGHDT, CDR2 YNNKEL (reference sequence). In nucleotides, the CDR3 is TGTCCCAGCAGCCAAGGGTACAGGCAAGAGACCCAGTACTTC. Translation: CPSSQGYRQETQYF.

This rearrangement joins TRBV6-1 to TRBJ1-1, with 8 bases lining up with TRBD1. V was pared by 3 bases and J by 1 base, with 4 bases of the junction left unmatched. The CDR3 has 15 amino acids. The germline V gene has CDR1 MNHNS and CDR2 SASEGT. CDR3 sequence reads: CASSEVQGANTEAFF. DNA of the CDR3: TGTGCCAGCAGTGAGGTTCAGGGGGCGAACACTGAAGCTTTCTTT.

About this clonotype itself: A much larger clone lies one base from this, so it may be a read error. The chain employs TRBV28 and TRBJ2-3, with D perhaps TRBD2 (5 bases). Germline values: CDR1 MDHEN, CDR2 SYDVKM. The CDR3 has 15 residues. The CDR3 DNA reads TGTGCCTGCAGACCCTGGGGAGCTAGCACAGATACGCAGTATTTT. It is translated as CACRPWGASTDTQYF.

The genes are TRBV3-1 and TRBJ2-1; TRBD2 matches at 11 bases. The junction had 11 bases not matched to a gene; V was cut back by 6 bases and J by 4 bases. The CDR3 is made up of 17 amino acids. Germline CDR1 and CDR2: LGHDT and YNNKEL (reference sequence). CDR3: CASSPSGLAGGYNEQFF. The CDR3 DNA sequence: TGTGCCAGCAGTCCCTCGGGGCTAGCGGGGGGATACAATGAGCAGTTCTTC.

This clonotype has a count of ten or more. Relative to the germline gene, one junction end is altered; a read error may explain this. As DNA, the CDR3 is TGCAGCGTCGTAGCGGGGCCAAGTGAGACCCAGCACTTC. It encodes CSVVAGPSETQHF. The chain uses TRBV29-1 and TRBJ2-5; 8 bases are shared with TRBD2. CDR1 is SQVTM and CDR2 is ANQGSEA in the germline V gene. The CDR3 has 13 amino acids.